Shown below are 14 T cell receptor beta chains from a single sample sequenced in a study of T-cell reconstitution after alpha-beta-depleted transplantation in children. Unique molecular identifiers were used in preparing the TCRbeta library. Each CDR3 protein gets one entry after TCRdb re-called the PCR reads with MiXCR. Of about 980,000 distinct CDR3 sequences detected, about 30% appear once; the ten largest clones hold over 25%. Material: PBMCs, mostly from graft donor cells, obtained 360 days after TCRalphabeta/CD19-depleted stem cell transplant. The receptors shown here come from a boy under two years old who had a stem cell transplant for SCID, so the T cells may come from the graft donor.

The chain employs TRBV4-3 and TRBJ1-1; tentatively, D is TRBD1 (5 bases). The CDR3 runs 14 residues. Looked up from germline, CDR1 is LGHNA and CDR2 is YSLEER. Trimming removed 0 bases from V and 10 bases from J, with 15 bases in between. The CDR3 region has the DNA TGCGCCAGCAGCCAAGATCGCTCAGGGTGGGGAGCTTTCTTT. It encodes CASSQDRSGWGAFF.

This clonotype has just a few counts. The chain has TRBV3-1 and TRBJ2-7; D not resolved. Between the trimmed V and J ends, which lost 2 bases and 5 bases, there was a span of 16 bases. The CDR3 length is 15 residues. The germline CDR1 and CDR2 sequences are LGHDT and YNNKEL (reference sequence). The CDR3 loop reads CASSQPGPVRDEQYF. For the CDR3, the DNA is TGTGCCAGCAGCCAACCTGGACCGGTCCGAGACGAGCAGTACTTC.

This clonotype was picked up a small number of times. This chain links TRBV5-5 with TRBJ1-1, with 7 bases that match TRBD1. In germline, CDR1 is SGHKS, CDR2 YYEKEE (reference sequence). The CDR3 loop spans 15 amino acids. V was pared by 4 bases and J by 0 bases, with 6 bases of the junction left unmatched. The CDR3 sequence is CASSPTGAMNTEAFF. The CDR3 nucleotides read TGTGCCAGCAGCCCTACAGGGGCCATGAACACTGAAGCTTTCTTT.

This clonotype has more than one count but fewer than ten. The chain joins TRBV5-1 to TRBJ2-3; no reliable D call. Germline V gives CDR1 SGHRS, CDR2 YFSETQ. CDR3 size: 16 residues. Trimming left V 0 bases short and J 2 bases short, with 13 bases between. The CDR3 DNA sequence: TGCGCCAGCAGCTTGGTTCCAGATAAATCCACAGATACGCAGTATTTT. Its translation: CASSLVPDKSTDTQYF.

This clonotype has a handful of counts. The chain has TRBV5-5 and TRBJ1-1; D not certain. There are 12 residues in the CDR3. Between the trimmed V and J ends, which lost 0 bases and 10 bases, there was a span of 10 bases. Germline CDR1 and CDR2: SGHKS and YYEKEE (reference sequence). In DNA, the CDR3 is TGTGCCAGCAGCTTGGGGGGTTGGGGAGCTTTCTTT. Its translation: CASSLGGWGAFF.

The chain has TRBV5-1 and TRBJ2-5; D gene unclear. V dropped 4 bases and J dropped 3 bases, with 10 bases sitting between them. The CDR3 is made up of 13 amino acids. The germline V gene encodes CDR1 SGHRS and CDR2 YFSETQ. The DNA of the CDR3 is TGCGCCAGCAGCCGGCAGGCAGAAGAGACCCAGTACTTC. Translated: CASSRQAEETQYF. The variable domain in full, completed from reference TRBV5-1 and TRBJ2-5, reads KAGVTQTPRYLIKTRGQQVTLSCSPISGHRSVSWYQQTPGQGLQFLFEYFSETQRNKGNFPGRFSGRQFSNSRSEMNVSTLELGDSALYLCASSRQAEETQYFGPGTRLLVL.

V usage is TRBV7-8 and J usage is TRBJ1-3; D might be TRBD1 (6 bases). The CDR3 has 15 amino acids. The germline V gene has CDR1 SGHVS and CDR2 FQNEAQ. Trimming shortened V by 2 bases and J by 1 base, and 9 bases separated the two germline ends. CDR3 sequence: CASSLLTGSGNTIYF. The CDR3 DNA follows: TGTGCCAGCAGCTTACTTACAGGGTCTGGAAACACCATATATTTT.

The J gene is TRBJ1-1, the V gene TRBV5-1; 8 bases are a match to TRBD1. The ends lost 0 bases at V and 8 bases at J; junction bases unmatched: 12. Per germline, CDR1 SGHRS and CDR2 YFSETQ. The CDR3 spans 16 residues. The CDR3 bases are TGCGCCAGCAGCTTGGCCGCCTCAGGGGGCATGGCGGAAGCTTTCTTT. This sequence encodes CASSLAASGGMAEAFF.

This clonotype was counted between two and nine times. The chain joins TRBV5-1 to TRBJ2-3; D is unresolved. Germline CDR1 SGHRS, CDR2 YFSETQ. The CDR3 is made up of 14 amino acids. V was clipped by 0 bases and J by 2 bases, with 7 bases between them. CDR3 DNA sequence: TGCGCCAGCAGCTTGGGACGGTACACAGATACGCAGTATTTT. Translating gives CASSLGRYTDTQYF.

The chain links TRBV5-1 to TRBJ1-2, with D possibly being TRBD1 (5 bases). The V end lost 4 bases, the J end lost 3 bases, and 13 bases lay between the germline ends. Germline CDR1 is SGHRS and CDR2 is YFSETQ. The CDR3 extends over 14 amino acids. In nucleotides, the CDR3 is TGCGCCAGCAGCCCATACCCGACAGACTATGGCTACACCTTC. Its translation is CASSPYPTDYGYTF.

This clonotype was picked up a small number of times. This chain connects TRBV15 to TRBJ2-7, with D possibly called TRBD1 or TRBD2 (5 bases each). Germline CDR1 reads LNHNV; CDR2 reads YYDKDF (reference sequence). The CDR3 length is 14 residues. Trimming stripped 5 bases from V and 1 base from J, with 12 bases between. CDR3 protein: CATSRGRVSYEQYF. The CDR3 nucleotides read TGTGCCACCAGCCGGGGCAGGGTGTCCTACGAGCAGTACTTC. Using reference TRBV15 and TRBJ2-7 for the parts outside the CDR3, the full variable domain is DAMVIQNPRYQVTQFGKPVTLSCSQTLNHNVMYWYQQKSSQAPKLLFHYYDKDFNNEADTPDNFQSRRPNTSFCFLDIRSPGLGDTAMYLCATSRGRVSYEQYFGPGTRLTVT.

This chain joins TRBV3-1 and TRBJ1-1; D gene unclear. Trimming pared 6 bases from V and 12 bases from J, leaving 17 bases between. In germline, CDR1 is LGHDT, CDR2 YNNKEL (reference sequence). CDR3 length equals 12 residues. The CDR3 nucleotides read TGTGCCAGCAGAGGGTCGGCGGTCGCTACTTTCTTT. This gives the protein CASRGSAVATFF.

This clonotype was recorded a few times. The chain links TRBV20-1 to TRBJ2-4; 9 bases map to TRBD1. The CDR3 is 13 residues long. In germline, CDR1 is DFQATT, CDR2 SNEGSKA (reference sequence). Germline trimming cut 6 bases from V and 6 bases from J; bases unmatched to any gene: 6. CDR3 bases: TGCAGTGCCCCGGGACAGGGAATAAACATTCAGTACTTC. Its translation is CSAPGQGINIQYF.

V is TRBV9 and J is TRBJ2-2, with unresolved D. Germline CDR1 reads SGDLS; CDR2 reads YYNGEE. The V end lost 0 bases, the J end lost 4 bases, and 10 bases lay between the germline ends. This CDR3 region has 15 residues. CDR3 in amino acids: CASSVVAKGTGELFF. The CDR3 DNA is TGTGCCAGCAGCGTAGTGGCCAAGGGCACCGGGGAGCTGTTTTTT.